The 26 T cell receptor beta chains listed next were all sequenced from one sample in a study of glioma-infiltrating T cells after dendritic cell vaccination. Data came from immunoSEQ multiplex PCR; TCRdb stores just in-frame clones and leaves some out. The table includes tens of thousands of clones, roughly 90% detected once. Material: blood, obtained before dendritic cell vaccination. These receptor sequences come from a human donor with glioblastoma.

V is TRBV28 and J is TRBJ1-1, with a tentative D call TRBD1 (5 bases). Germline V gives CDR1 MDHEN, CDR2 SYDVKM. The CDR3 runs to 14 residues. V lost 3 bases and J 7 bases, leaving 15 bases between the germline ends. CDR3 sequence (DNA): TGTGCCAGCAGTTTCCCCGGGGGGGTTGGTGAAGCTTTCTTT. Protein product: CASSFPGGVGEAFF.

The gene calls are TRBV5-1 and TRBJ2-7; D perhaps matches TRBD2 (6 bases). The V and J ends lost 7 bases and 8 bases respectively, with 22 bases between them. The CDR3 runs to 14 residues. Per germline, CDR1 SGHRS and CDR2 YFSETQ. CDR3 sequence (DNA): TGCGCCAGCCGGAGCGGGTCTGATTCAGTCAAGCAGTACTTC. Its translation is CASRSGSDSVKQYF.

This clone showed up just once. The V gene is TRBV6-5, the J gene TRBJ2-1; 9 nucleotides align to TRBD1. Trimming cost V 5 bases and J 2 bases; bases outside gene matches: 4. The V gene's germline CDR1 is MNHEY and CDR2 SVGAGI. The CDR3 has 15 residues. The CDR3: CASSRGTGPYNEQFF. Written as DNA, the CDR3 is TGTGCCAGCAGTAGGGGGACAGGGCCCTACAATGAGCAGTTCTTC.

This clone appeared a single time. J is TRBJ2-3 and V is TRBV11-2, with D uncertain. The ends were cut back, 7 bases at V and 5 bases at J, with 10 bases in the middle. Per germline, CDR1 SGHAT and CDR2 FQNNGV. CDR3 length: 12 amino acids. CDR3 coding DNA: TGTGCCAGCACCGCGACGGGAGATACGCAGTATTTT. It translates to CASTATGDTQYF.

This chain joins TRBV2 and TRBJ1-2; a possible D gene is TRBD1 (5 bases). V gave up 7 bases and J gave up 0 bases, with 12 bases separating them. The CDR3 is made up of 14 amino acids. Germline loops: CDR1 SNHLY, CDR2 FYNNEI. The CDR3 sequence: CASTLVGANYGYTF. The CDR3 bases are TGTGCCAGCACCCTGGTAGGGGCTAACTATGGCTACACCTTC.

The rearrangement uses TRBV30 and TRBJ1-1; the D gene is possibly TRBD1 (6 bases). Germline V gene sequence: CDR1 GTSNPN, CDR2 SVGIG (reference sequence). This CDR3 is 13 amino acids long. V lost 7 bases and J lost 5, with 17 bases in between. CDR3 sequence reads: CASKMGGRTEAFF. The CDR3 nucleotides read TGTGCCTCTAAGATGGGGGGGCGAACTGAAGCTTTCTTT.

The chain is built from TRBV27 and TRBJ2-7; 16 nucleotides agree with TRBD2. With V trimmed by 5 bases and J by 6 bases, 7 bases remained unmatched. Germline CDR1 MNHEY, CDR2 SMNVEV (reference sequence). The CDR3 loop spans 16 amino acids. CDR3 sequence (DNA): TGTGCCAGCAGTGGCGGGACTAGCGGGGGGGTATCCGAGCAGTACTTC. The encoded protein is CASSGGTSGGVSEQYF.

This clone showed up just once. V and J are TRBV7-9 and TRBJ1-5; D remains unclear. The CDR3 loop spans 15 amino acids. Trimming removed 1 base at V and 4 bases at J, with 11 bases between. Germline assignment: CDR1 SEHNR and CDR2 FQNEAQ (reference sequence). The CDR3 sequence: CASSLGELRNQPQHF. The CDR3, as DNA: TGTGCCAGCAGCTTAGGGGAGTTGAGGAATCAGCCCCAGCATTTT.

J is TRBJ2-3 and V is TRBV11-2, with 14 bases fitting TRBD2. The CDR3 runs to 19 residues. The V segment lost 5 bases and the J segment 0 bases; nucleotides outside the gene matches: 10. Germline loops: CDR1 SGHAT, CDR2 FQNNGV. The CDR3 region has the DNA TGTGCCAGCAGCGACTCCCGACTAGCGGGGGGGTCTAGCACAGATACGCAGTATTTT. It encodes CASSDSRLAGGSSTDTQYF.

This chain uses TRBV25-1 with TRBJ2-1, with D possibly being TRBD1 (6 bases). Germline V gene data show CDR1 as MGHDK and CDR2 as SYGVNS. Trimming shortened V by 6 bases and J by 2 bases, and 14 bases separated the two germline ends. This CDR3 contains 15 residues. The CDR3 protein is CASSGTGLPYNEQFF. CDR3 coding DNA: TGTGCCAGCAGCGGTACAGGGTTACCCTACAATGAGCAGTTCTTC.

This chain connects TRBV7-6 to TRBJ2-5; 7 nucleotides line up with TRBD2. Trimming at V came to 3 bases and at J to 5 bases, leaving 0 bases not matched to a gene. The CDR3 is 12 amino acids. The germline V gene encodes CDR1 SGHVS and CDR2 FNYEAQ. The CDR3 sequence is CASSFGGETQYF. The CDR3 DNA reads as TGTGCCAGCAGCTTCGGGGGGGAGACCCAGTACTTC.

V gene TRBV6-1 combines with J gene TRBJ2-1; no clear D gene. V was pared by 9 bases and J by 10 bases, with 19 bases between. This CDR3 contains 13 residues. CDR1 is MNHNS, CDR2 SASEGT, per germline. The CDR3 sequence is CASDLGERREQFF. The CDR3, as DNA: TGTGCCAGTGACCTAGGTGAGAGGAGAGAGCAGTTCTTC.

The J gene is TRBJ2-5, the V gene TRBV5-4, with D perhaps TRBD2 (7 bases). Germline CDR1 and CDR2: SGHNT and YYREEE (reference sequence). Trimming removed 4 bases at V and 10 bases at J, with 14 bases between. CDR3 length: 12 residues. Here the CDR3 reads CASSHGGADQYF. The CDR3, as DNA: TGTGCCAGCAGCCATGGGGGGGCGGACCAGTACTTC. Combining the CDR3 with reference TRBV5-4 and TRBJ2-5 gives the whole variable domain ETGVTQSPTHLIKTRGQQVTLRCSSQSGHNTVSWYQQALGQGPQFIFQYYREEENGRGNFPPRFSGLQFPNYSSELNVNALELDDSALYLCASSHGGADQYFGPGTRLLVL.

This chain joins TRBV7-2 and TRBJ1-2, with unresolved D. This CDR3 region has 16 residues. The V end lost 5 bases, the J end lost 5 bases, and 21 bases lay between the germline ends. CDR1 is SGHTA and CDR2 is FQGNSA in the germline V gene. In nucleotides, the CDR3 is TGTGCCAGCAGCCAAAGCCTATCTGGGAGGGCATATGGCTACACCTTC. Its protein product is CASSQSLSGRAYGYTF.

The gene calls are TRBV18 and TRBJ1-2; 10 bases line up with TRBD1. This CDR3 is built from 15 residues. After removal of 0 bases from V and 8 bases from J, the junction contained 6 bases not matched to a gene. Germline V lookup: CDR1 KGHSH, CDR2 LQKENI. CDR3 protein: CASSPPGGTGDGYTF. CDR3 DNA: TGTGCCAGCTCACCACCGGGGGGGACAGGGGACGGCTACACCTTC.

The CDR3 protein is CASSHSTDTNYGYTF. In nucleotides, the CDR3 is TGCGCCAGCAGCCATTCGACAGATACTAACTATGGCTACACCTTC. The chain combines TRBV4-1 with TRBJ1-2; the D gene is possibly TRBD1 (5 bases). Germline V CDR1 and CDR2: MGHRA, YSYEKL. The CDR3 is 15 residues long. The V end was cut by 3 bases, the J end by 0 bases, with 11 bases between.

Note on this clone: Other DNA sequences of this sample code for an identical CDR3. The chain combines TRBV2 with TRBJ1-6; 9 positions agree with TRBD1. The trim removed 6 bases at V and 13 bases at J, leaving 19 bases unmatched. CDR1 SNHLY and CDR2 FYNNEI come from the germline V gene. The CDR3 spans 17 residues. CDR3 sequence: CASSADRGRFKISPLHF. The CDR3 nucleotides read TGTGCCAGCAGCGCGGACAGGGGACGATTTAAGATTTCCCCCCTCCACTTT.

The gene calls are TRBV29-1 and TRBJ2-5; TRBD1 aligns across 9 bases. Judging by the DNA end, TRBJ2-7 fits better; the J call may be wrong. Per the germline V gene, CDR1 is SQVTM and CDR2 is ANQGSEA. The length of the CDR3 is 13 residues. CDR3 DNA: TGCAGCGTTGTTGGACAGGGGATTACCGAGCAGTACTTC. Amino acid sequence: CSVVGQGITEQYF.

The chain employs TRBV4-1 and TRBJ1-6; tentative D call: TRBD1 (6 bases). With 0 bases removed from V and 10 bases from J, the gap between germline ends came to 16 bases. The germline gives CDR1 MGHRA, CDR2 YSYEKL. CDR3 size: 16 residues. The CDR3 here is CASSQDGGGIGSPLHF. The CDR3 DNA is TGCGCCAGCAGCCAAGATGGCGGGGGCATTGGGTCACCCCTCCACTTT.

The V and J genes are TRBV4-1 and TRBJ1-1; TRBD1 matches 9 bases. Germline V gene sequence: CDR1 MGHRA, CDR2 YSYEKL. The CDR3 sequence is 14 residues long. J was trimmed by 6 bases and V by 4 bases; bases with no gene match: 6. The CDR3 DNA follows: TGCGCCAGCAGCCGTACACAGGGGGCGGCTGAAGCTTTCTTT. This encodes CASSRTQGAAEAFF.

The chain employs TRBV6-5 and TRBJ2-5; TRBD1 is a possible D gene (6 bases). The better agreement between TRBJ2-7 and the DNA end casts doubt on the J call. This CDR3 contains 14 residues. The germline V gene encodes CDR1 MNHEY and CDR2 SVGAGI. The CDR3 DNA follows: TGTGCCAGCAGTTTGGCAGGGGTTTCCTACGAGCAGTACTTC. The encoded protein is CASSLAGVSYEQYF.

The J gene is TRBJ1-4, the V gene TRBV6-5; TRBD1 aligns across 9 bases. V was clipped by 0 bases and J by 7 bases; unmatched bases: 6. CDR3 length: 16 amino acids. CDR1 and CDR2 (germline): MNHEY, SVGAGI. CDR3 sequence (DNA): TGTGCCAGCAGTTACTCCCGGCCGGACAGGGGTGAAAAACTGTTTTTT. Amino acid sequence: CASSYSRPDRGEKLFF.

The V and J genes are TRBV6-1 and TRBJ1-2, with TRBD1 as a possible D gene (6 bases). This CDR3 spans 13 amino acids. Germline V gene data show CDR1 as MNHNS and CDR2 as SASEGT. Trimming cost V 7 bases and J 4 bases, with 13 bases left between them. Written as DNA, the CDR3 is TGTGCCAGCAACCTAAGGGGGGGCTATGGCTACACCTTC. Translated, it gives CASNLRGGYGYTF.

The J gene is TRBJ1-1, the V gene TRBV7-9; D perhaps matches TRBD1 (5 bases). V gave up 1 base and J gave up 2 bases, with 8 bases separating them. CDR1 is SEHNR and CDR2 is FQNEAQ in the germline V gene (reference sequence). This CDR3 is 14 amino acids long. The CDR3 DNA sequence: TGTGCCAGCAGCTTAGTTCAGGGTAACACTGAAGCTTTCTTT. Protein product: CASSLVQGNTEAFF.

This clone was observed once. The chain uses TRBV11-2 and TRBJ2-7; weak D call: TRBD2 (5 bases). Germline loops: CDR1 SGHAT, CDR2 FQNNGV. This CDR3 contains 15 residues. V was pared by 5 bases and J by 6 bases, with 20 bases between. The CDR3 DNA is TGTGCCAGCAGCCAATCGGGAAGGAGCCTCCCCGAGCAGTACTTC. It translates to CASSQSGRSLPEQYF.

This CDR3 is CASSSDTDSPYEQYF. The CDR3 region has the DNA TGTGCCAGCAGTTCGGATACCGACAGCCCCTACGAGCAGTACTTC. The chain has TRBV7-9 and TRBJ2-7, with D possibly being TRBD1 (5 bases). This CDR3 contains 15 residues. CDR1 SEHNR and CDR2 FQNEAQ come from the germline V gene (reference sequence). V was cut by 6 bases and J by 2 bases, with 17 bases left in between.